Included here is one T cell receptor (beta chain) sequence, with context. Its binding antigen is unknown. Per-base qualities were not stored, and no clone one base away is much larger. This entry is derived from a study of cytomegalovirus exposure and HLA in healthy donors (dated by TCRdb to the late 2010s). The study in broad terms: A later analysis indicated that the roughly 130 validation repertoires were generated on the platform also employed for the 700 or so repertoires of the first cohort. The aim of the study was to test whether cataloging public T cell receptors could identify signatures of past pathogen exposure. In addition to the first cohort of approximately 650 subjects, a separate validation cohort of approximately 130 different subjects was used. High-throughput TCR immunosequencing, statistical association of individual TCRs with disease status, and machine learning were combined to predict cytomegalovirus infection status.

Points the paper makes about the study in general: A total of roughly 160 TCR beta chains were listed by the study as associated with cytomegalovirus. A later analysis lacked HLA typing for the validation cohort, so it scored co-occurrence in that cohort across all 110 or so repertoires. In both the original and validation cohorts, the classifier was reported to diagnose cytomegalovirus status with high specificity and sensitivity. A later analysis found that TCRs clustered in the first cohort also tended to co-occur in the roughly 120 validation repertoires, with 90% to 95% of cluster scores above 0. While some public TCRs were present in many individuals, most TCR sequences turned up only very rarely across donors. In vitro tests confirmed that a few of the cytomegalovirus-associated TCR beta chains recognize cytomegalovirus antigens. It was suggested by the authors that the approach could potentially be generalized to other disease states and immunological phenotypes.

The donors belonged to the validation cohort of over a hundred subjects, which was separate from the roughly 670-subject first cohort. Spanning cysteine to phenylalanine, the CDR3 consists of 13 amino acids. Only the CDR3 DNA stays, 39 bases, in frame from base 1. CDR1 is given as SQVTM and CDR2 as ANQGSEA, both from the germline V gene. The junction shows trimming of 6 bases on V and 1 base on J, and the gene matches do not reach 3 bases of it. The library relied on the immunoSEQ multiplex PCR assay. As for how the authors treated the data: A statistical classification framework was developed to diagnose cytomegalovirus status using the catalog of TCR beta chain sequences. TCRdb took over this immuneACCESS table, retaining in-frame rearrangements with V and J assigned. Such tables are incomplete; in checked studies, under half of the missing clones stem from an unresolved V gene, and the remainder is unexplained. That table supplies the V and J calls and clone size; D and trimming were determined from the DNA. This sample lists about 43,000 clones; about 90% were detected once. Of the sample, over 5.5% is held by the ten largest clones.

The TCR comes from a man aged 18 to 30 in good health and CMV-seronegative. The chain links TRBV29-1 with TRBJ1-5; 7 of the junction bases match TRBD1. The sample was PBMCs. The DNA reads as follows: TGCAGCGTCCAGACAGGGAGCAATCAGCCCCAGCATTTT. The translation is CSVQTGSNQPQHF.